Below, 24 T cell receptor beta chains from the same sample are listed, as sequenced in a study of blood T cell repertoires in COVID-19. TCRdb's table, derived via immunoSEQ multiplex PCR, lists solely in-frame clones and lacks some. The sample yields over 150,000 clones, more than 80% seen once. Material: PBMCs or T cells enriched from blood (not recorded which). The receptors here all came from a man in his forties or fifties who had recovered from COVID-19.

The genes are TRBV9 and TRBJ2-1, with 7 bases lining up with TRBD2. Losses at the gene ends were 3 bases for V and 0 bases for J; bases not matched to a gene: 6. The germline V gene has CDR1 SGDLS and CDR2 YYNGEE. The CDR3 covers 16 residues. CDR3 in amino acids: CASSGLADSSYNEQFF. Here the CDR3 DNA reads TGTGCCAGCAGCGGCCTAGCGGATAGCTCCTACAATGAGCAGTTCTTC.

This chain links TRBV30 with TRBJ1-5, with D possibly TRBD1 on 6 matching bases. There are 13 residues in the CDR3. Trimming cost V 1 base and J 7 bases, with 11 bases left between them. Per the germline V gene, CDR1 is GTSNPN and CDR2 is SVGIG (reference sequence). For the CDR3, the DNA is TGTGCCTGGAGTGACCACAGGGACCAGCCCCAGCATTTT. This translates into CAWSDHRDQPQHF.

The V and J genes are TRBV11-2 and TRBJ2-7; D unresolved. Looked up from germline, CDR1 is SGHAT and CDR2 is FQNNGV. The CDR3 runs to 13 residues. V dropped 4 bases and J dropped 1 base, with 8 bases sitting between them. The CDR3 loop reads CASSWLLSYEQYF. In DNA form, the CDR3 reads TGTGCCAGCAGCTGGCTACTATCCTACGAGCAGTACTTC.

V usage is TRBV2 and J usage is TRBJ1-6; D gene ambiguous. CDR1 and CDR2 (germline): SNHLY, FYNNEI. The CDR3 is made up of 13 amino acids. V was cut by 11 bases and J by 2 bases, with 10 bases left in between. This CDR3 is CAQGRTYNSPLHF. CDR3 DNA sequence: TGTGCCCAAGGGAGGACCTATAATTCACCCCTCCACTTT.

Worth noting for this clone: Within the sample, other DNA sequences also encode this same CDR3. This sequence joins TRBV30 and TRBJ2-7, with 11 bases matching TRBD1. This CDR3 has 13 residues. J gave up 1 base and V 7 bases, and 3 bases lay outside the gene matches. Germline CDR1 GTSNPN, CDR2 SVGIG (reference sequence). CDR3 DNA: TGTGCCTACGGGACAGGGGGTTCCTACGAGCAGTACTTC. As protein: CAYGTGGSYEQYF. The complete variable domain, with remaining parts taken from reference TRBV30 and TRBJ2-7, reads SQTIHQWPATLVQPVGSPLSLECTVEGTSNPNLYWYRQAAGRGLQLLFYSVGIGQISSEVPQNLSASRPQDRQFILSSKKLLLSDSGFYLCAYGTGGSYEQYFGPGTRLTVT.

J is TRBJ2-2 and V is TRBV7-9; 10 bases align to TRBD2. Germline V gene data show CDR1 as SEHNR and CDR2 as FQNEAQ (reference sequence). V lost 3 bases, J lost 5 bases, and 3 bases stayed unmatched. CDR3 length equals 15 residues. CDR3 sequence reads: CASSLLAGETGELFF. CDR3 nucleotide sequence: TGTGCCAGCAGCTTGCTAGCGGGAGAGACCGGGGAGCTGTTTTTT.

Comment on this clone: The junction differs from germline at one of its ends, possibly a read error. This chain links TRBV3-1 (or the pseudogene TRBV3-2) with TRBJ1-3; D is unclear. Germline assignment: CDR1 LGHDT and CDR2 YNNKEL (reference sequence). This CDR3 is 12 amino acids long. The CDR3 protein is CASSQGSNTIYF. CDR3 nucleotide sequence: TGTGCCAGCAGTCAAGGGAGCAACACCATATATTTT.

The rearrangement links TRBV5-1 to TRBJ1-2; D may be TRBD1 (5 bases). The germline V gene encodes CDR1 SGHRS and CDR2 YFSETQ. The ends were cut back, 0 bases at V and 4 bases at J, with 7 bases in the middle. The CDR3 contains 13 residues. For the CDR3, the DNA is TGCGCCAGCAGCTTGGGTGGGGCCTATGGCTACACCTTC. Translation: CASSLGGAYGYTF.

The CDR3 DNA reads as TGTGCCAGCACCTTGGGTCGGGACAGAACATACAATGAGCAGTTCTTC. It translates to CASTLGRDRTYNEQFF. This sequence joins TRBV28 and TRBJ2-1; the match to TRBD1 covers 7 bases. With V trimmed by 7 bases and J by 4 bases, 13 bases remained unmatched. Looked up from germline, CDR1 is MDHEN and CDR2 is SYDVKM. The CDR3 covers 16 residues.

This clone was counted only a few times. The genes are TRBV5-1 and TRBJ1-5, with D perhaps matching TRBD1 (5 bases). V was cut by 0 bases and J by 4 bases, with 11 bases left in between. The CDR3 runs 15 residues. Germline V lookup: CDR1 SGHRS, CDR2 YFSETQ. In DNA, the CDR3 is TGCGCCAGCAGCTTGGGGGCAGGGCTTAATCAGCCCCAGCATTTT. This sequence encodes CASSLGAGLNQPQHF.

The chain uses TRBV19 and TRBJ2-5, with TRBD2 as a possible D gene (6 bases). V was trimmed by 6 bases and J by 5 bases, leaving 7 bases between them. Germline CDR1 is LNHDA and CDR2 is SQIVND (reference sequence). The CDR3 has 11 residues. CDR3 sequence reads: CASSRGETQYF. The CDR3 region has the DNA TGTGCCAGTAGCCGGGGGGAGACCCAGTACTTC. Variable domain in full (rest from reference TRBV19 and TRBJ2-5): DGGITQSPKYLFRKEGQNVTLSCEQNLNHDAMYWYRQDPGQGLRLIYYSQIVNDFQKGDIAEGYSVSREKKESFPLTVTSAQKNPTAFYLCASSRGETQYFGPGTRLLVL.

This chain uses TRBV5-1 with TRBJ2-1; unclear D gene. Trimming removed 0 bases at V and 0 bases at J, with 10 bases between. This CDR3 has 16 residues. The germline gives CDR1 SGHRS, CDR2 YFSETQ. The CDR3 here is CASSLEPPNSYNEQFF. The CDR3 nucleotides read TGCGCCAGCAGCTTGGAGCCGCCAAACTCCTACAATGAGCAGTTCTTC.

The chain recombines TRBV20-1 with TRBJ1-2; D may be TRBD1 (6 bases). The CDR3 covers 11 residues. CDR1 is DFQATT and CDR2 is SNEGSKA in the germline V gene (reference sequence). V lost 7 bases to trimming and J lost 7 bases, with 13 bases between them. CDR3 coding DNA: TGCAGTGGGGGGCTGTTGGGTGGCTACACCTTC. It yields the protein CSGGLLGGYTF.

The table lists this clone with a count of one. This chain links TRBV9 with TRBJ2-2, with TRBD2 matching 11 bases. V lost 7 bases, J lost 7 bases, and 6 bases stayed unmatched. Germline V gene lookup returns CDR1 SGDLS and CDR2 YYNGEE. The CDR3 extends over 14 amino acids. The CDR3 loop is CASRLAGSGGELFF. Here the CDR3 DNA reads TGTGCCAGCCGACTAGCGGGATCTGGCGGGGAGCTGTTTTTT.

The chain joins TRBV18 to TRBJ1-1; D is unresolved. Germline lookup yields CDR1 KGHSH and CDR2 LQKENI. The length of the CDR3 is 13 residues. Between the trimmed V and J ends, which lost 3 bases and 0 bases, there was a span of 5 bases. The CDR3 is CASSPSLNTEAFF. The CDR3 nucleotides read TGTGCCAGCTCACCTTCATTGAACACTGAAGCTTTCTTT.

This chain joins TRBV7-2 and TRBJ2-7; possible D gene TRBD2, 6 bases. Germline V gives CDR1 SGHTA, CDR2 FQGNSA. Trimming took 2 bases from V and 7 from J, leaving 24 bases between them. CDR3 size: 17 residues. The chain's CDR3 is CASSLRGVPPGAGEQYF. For the CDR3, the DNA is TGTGCCAGCAGCTTAAGGGGTGTGCCCCCTGGGGCGGGGGAGCAGTACTTC. Using reference TRBV7-2 and TRBJ2-7 for the parts outside the CDR3, the full variable domain is GAGVSQSPSNKVTEKGKDVELRCDPISGHTALYWYRQSLGQGLEFLIYFQGNSAPDKSGLPSDRFSAERTGGSVSTLTIQRTQQEDSAVYLCASSLRGVPPGAGEQYFGPGTRLTVT.

In its sample, this clone was seen once. The chain's CDR3 is CASRQMIKTGTSGRADTQYF. The CDR3 nucleotides are TGTGCCAGCAGACAAATGATAAAAACAGGGACTAGCGGGAGGGCAGATACGCAGTATTTT. The chain couples TRBV27 to TRBJ2-3; the match to TRBD2 covers 16 bases. With 6 bases clipped from V and 4 bases from J, the junction kept 16 bases outside the gene matches. Germline assignment: CDR1 MNHEY and CDR2 SMNVEV (reference sequence). The CDR3 loop spans 20 amino acids.

J is TRBJ1-2 and V is TRBV5-4; D is unresolved. CDR3 length: 16 residues. Trimming took 3 bases from V and 4 from J, leaving 19 bases between them. CDR1 is SGHNT, CDR2 YYREEE, per germline (reference sequence). CDR3 protein: CASSSPLAANRYGYTF. The CDR3 nucleotides read TGTGCCAGCAGCTCCCCTCTGGCGGCGAATCGCTATGGCTACACCTTC.

J is TRBJ2-1 and V is TRBV14; tentative D call: TRBD2 (5 bases). This CDR3 contains 16 residues. CDR1 and CDR2 (germline): SGHDN, FVKESK. V lost 0 bases and J lost 7, with 16 bases in between. The CDR3 region has the DNA TGTGCCAGCAGCCAAGATCCTAGGCGGGCCTTGAATGAGCAGTTCTTC. Amino acids: CASSQDPRRALNEQFF.

This chain joins TRBV19 and TRBJ1-1, with a tentative D call TRBD1 (6 bases). Between the trimmed V and J ends, which lost 6 bases and 5 bases, there was a span of 19 bases. This CDR3 has 15 amino acids. Germline V lookup: CDR1 LNHDA, CDR2 SQIVND (reference sequence). The CDR3 loop is CASSPEGGGGTEAFF. The CDR3 DNA reads as TGTGCCAGTAGCCCCGAGGGGGGGGGAGGGACTGAAGCTTTCTTT.

The chain joins TRBV5-5 to TRBJ1-5; TRBD1 aligns across 8 bases. Germline V gives CDR1 SGHKS, CDR2 YYEKEE (reference sequence). V shed 1 base and J 5 bases; nucleotides not matched to a gene: 11. This CDR3 is built from 17 residues. CDR3 amino acids: CASSLRVATGVYQPQHF. DNA of the CDR3: TGTGCCAGCAGCTTGAGGGTTGCGACAGGGGTCTATCAGCCCCAGCATTTT.

This rearrangement joins TRBV5-6 to TRBJ2-1; D not resolved. This CDR3 is built from 11 residues. The ends were cut back, 1 base at V and 8 bases at J, with 4 bases in the middle. The V gene's germline CDR1 is SGHDT and CDR2 YYEEEE. The CDR3 nucleotides are TGTGCCAGCAGCTTGAGCCATGAGCAGTTCTTC. Amino acids: CASSLSHEQFF.

This clone was counted a single time. V usage is TRBV2 and J usage is TRBJ2-1, with 8 bases fitting TRBD1. The ends lost 5 bases at V and 0 bases at J; junction bases unmatched: 6. Germline CDR1 SNHLY, CDR2 FYNNEI. There are 16 residues in the CDR3. CDR3: CASSQRTGLSYNEQFF. CDR3 DNA sequence: TGTGCCAGCAGTCAAAGGACAGGGCTCTCCTACAATGAGCAGTTCTTC.

V and J are TRBV28 and TRBJ2-7, with D unresolved. The ends were cut back, 4 bases at V and 5 bases at J, with 12 bases in the middle. This CDR3 spans 13 amino acids. The germline V gene has CDR1 MDHEN and CDR2 SYDVKM. CDR3 in DNA: TGTGCCAGCAGTTGCCTGGAGTGCCACGAGCAGTACTTC. This sequence encodes CASSCLECHEQYF. The full variable domain, its missing parts supplied by reference TRBV28 and TRBJ2-7, is DVKVTQSSRYLVKRTGEKVFLECVQDMDHENMFWYRQDPGLGLRLIYFSYDVKMKEKGDIPEGYSVSREKKERFSLILESASTNQTSMYLCASSCLECHEQYFGPGTRLTVT.